This TCR beta chain was documented in a study of T cells in Graves' hyperthyroidism and ophthalmopathy. In making diagnoses, clinical symptoms, serum thyroxine and TRAb, thyroid ultrasound and orbital computed tomography were all used. This clonotype was seen only a few times. The CDR3 sequence is 13 residues long. CDR1 and CDR2 from the germline V gene are DFQATT and SNEGSKA (reference sequence). The ends lost 3 bases at V and 6 bases at J; junction bases unmatched: 6. Template material for amplifying TCR beta CDR3 regions consisted of RNA transcripts. Carried out on the TCR CDR3, a first-round RT-PCR used the HTBI primer set. MiXCR, run by TCRdb on the multiplex PCR reads, gives a single entry per CDR3 protein. The top ten hold more than 7% of the sample, which has hundreds of thousands of distinct CDR3 sequences, 40% to 55% seen once.

The sequenced material came from peripheral blood or thyroid tissue (not recorded which). The sequence was obtained from an adult man with Graves' disease, either hyperthyroidism or ophthalmopathy (not recorded which). The V call is TRBV20-1, the J call TRBJ1-2; 8 bases are shared with TRBD1. The CDR3 DNA sequence: TGCAGTGCTAGTCACAGGGGGGAGCATGGCTACACCTTC. It translates to CSASHRGEHGYTF.